Following are 2 T cell receptor beta chains from one sample sequenced in a study of identical twins. TCRdb called the 5' RACE reads again in MiXCR, with one record for every CDR3 protein. Among 430,000 or so distinct CDR3 sequences listed, 24% were seen once. These data also formed part of another study, on T cells expressing NK-cell markers.

Source material: CD4+ T cells sorted from blood. The receptors originated from a young woman in good health.

The rearrangement links TRBV29-1 to TRBJ2-3; TRBD2 agrees at 12 bases. V gave up 6 bases and J gave up 0 bases; unmatched junction bases: 10. CDR3 length equals 17 residues. Germline loops: CDR1 SQVTM, CDR2 ANQGSEA. The chain's CDR3 is CSVARLAGALSTDTQYF. DNA of the CDR3: TGCAGCGTAGCCCGACTAGCGGGAGCCCTAAGCACAGATACGCAGTATTTT.

In its sample, this clonotype was seen many times. The J gene is TRBJ2-7, the V gene TRBV12-3 or TRBV12-4; TRBD1 might be the D (5 bases). Trimming stripped 4 bases from V and 2 bases from J, with 9 bases between. The CDR3 spans 13 residues. CDR3 DNA sequence: TGTGCCAGCAGTTCTCAGGGTGCCTACGAGCAGTACTTC. Translated, it gives CASSSQGAYEQYF.